Described below is a single T cell receptor beta chain sequence and its context. Its antigen remains unidentified. The data belong to a study of cytomegalovirus exposure and HLA in healthy donors. Findings of the study overall: DRB1 had the most TCR associations and HLA-C the fewest, a later analysis found, with rates varying by HLA locus. More than 15,000 TCR beta sequences were associated with HLA alleles at 0.05 false discovery rate in a later analysis.

PCR used 60 Vbeta primers and 13 Jbeta primers. Only in-frame clones appear in the TCRdb table, and some are missing; sequencing was by immunoSEQ multiplex PCR. Among more than 90,000 clones, roughly 80% were seen once, and the ten largest hold more than 20%. This clonotype was obtained from a man aged 30-40 years in good health and CMV-seropositive. Sequences were obtained from PBMCs.

CDR3: CASSLVAGDLTGELFF. The CDR3, as DNA: TGTGCCAGCAGCTTAGTCGCGGGAGACCTCACCGGGGAGCTGTTTTTT. This rearrangement joins TRBV7-9 to TRBJ2-2; TRBD2 matches at 7 bases. CDR3 length: 16 amino acids. Germline V CDR1 and CDR2: SEHNR, FQNEAQ (reference sequence). V dropped 1 base and J dropped 4; count of bases not matched to a gene: 6.